This TCR beta chain was identified during a study of T cells in Graves' hyperthyroidism and ophthalmopathy. V was trimmed by 0 bases and J by 12 bases, leaving 12 bases between them. The germline gives CDR1 SGHTA, CDR2 FQGTGA. CDR3 size: 13 residues. Patients with uncontrolled infections, other autoimmune diseases, pregnancy or lactation were excluded. This clonotype was recorded many times. The target antigen is unknown. Amplification of TCR beta CDR3 regions used RNA as the template. Primed by the HTBI set, a first-round RT-PCR was run on the TCR CDR3. TCRdb called the multiplex PCR reads again in MiXCR, with one record for every CDR3 protein. The table has hundreds of thousands of distinct CDR3 sequences, just under 15% seen once. Study outcomes and limitations: Within blood appeared most thyroid clonotypes that had expanded above 0.001.

The sequence was obtained from a young woman with Graves' hyperthyroidism. J is TRBJ2-1 and V is TRBV7-3; a possible D gene is TRBD2 (5 bases). Specimen: blood. CDR3 sequence reads: CASSLTTAGGQFF. The CDR3 nucleotides are TGTGCCAGCAGCTTAACGACGGCGGGCGGGCAGTTCTTC.